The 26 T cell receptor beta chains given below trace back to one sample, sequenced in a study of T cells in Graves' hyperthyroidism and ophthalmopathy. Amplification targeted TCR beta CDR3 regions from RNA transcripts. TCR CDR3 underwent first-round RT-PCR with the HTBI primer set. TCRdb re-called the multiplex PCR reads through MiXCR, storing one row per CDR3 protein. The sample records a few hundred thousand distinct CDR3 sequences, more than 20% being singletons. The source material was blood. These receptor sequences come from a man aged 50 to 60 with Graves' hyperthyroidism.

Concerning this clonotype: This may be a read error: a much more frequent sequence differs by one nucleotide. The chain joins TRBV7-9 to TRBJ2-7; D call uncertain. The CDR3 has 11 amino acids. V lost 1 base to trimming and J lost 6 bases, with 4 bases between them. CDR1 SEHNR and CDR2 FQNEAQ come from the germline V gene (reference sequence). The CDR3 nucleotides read TGTGCCAGCAGCTTAGAGGTCGAGCAGTACTTC. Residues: CASSLEVEQYF.

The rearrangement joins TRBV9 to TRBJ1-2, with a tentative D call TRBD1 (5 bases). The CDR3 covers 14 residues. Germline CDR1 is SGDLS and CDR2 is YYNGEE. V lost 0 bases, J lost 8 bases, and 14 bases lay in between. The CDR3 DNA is TGTGCCAGCAGCGTAGATAGCAGGGAGCACGGCTACACCTTC. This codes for CASSVDSREHGYTF.

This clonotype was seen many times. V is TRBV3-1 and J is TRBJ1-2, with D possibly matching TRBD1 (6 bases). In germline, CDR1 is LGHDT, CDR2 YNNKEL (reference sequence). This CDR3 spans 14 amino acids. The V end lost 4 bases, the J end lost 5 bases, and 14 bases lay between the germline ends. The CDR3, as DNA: TGTGCCAGCAGCCCGCGGGACACAGGGTATGGCTACACCTTC. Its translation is CASSPRDTGYGYTF.

Here the CDR3 DNA reads TGCGCCAGCAGCCAAGAGGGGCCGGGACCGCAAGCCTACAATGAGCAGTTCTTC. This encodes CASSQEGPGPQAYNEQFF. The rearrangement joins TRBV4-1 to TRBJ2-1; possibly TRBD1 or TRBD2 for D (5 bases each). This CDR3 region has 18 residues. Germline-derived CDR1 and CDR2 are MGHRA and YSYEKL. The V and J ends lost 0 bases and 2 bases respectively, with 17 bases between them.

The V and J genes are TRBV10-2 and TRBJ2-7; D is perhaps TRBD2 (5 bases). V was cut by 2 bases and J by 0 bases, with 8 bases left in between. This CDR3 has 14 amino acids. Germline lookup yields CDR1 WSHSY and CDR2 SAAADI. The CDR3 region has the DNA TGCGCCAGCAGTGAGCGGGAAGGCTCCTACGAGCAGTACTTC. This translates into CASSEREGSYEQYF.

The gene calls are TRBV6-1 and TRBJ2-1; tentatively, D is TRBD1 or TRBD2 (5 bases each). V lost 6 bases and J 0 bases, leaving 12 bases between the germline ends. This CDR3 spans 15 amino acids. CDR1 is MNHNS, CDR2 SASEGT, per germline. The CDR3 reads CASSRDHVSYNEQFF. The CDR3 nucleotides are TGTGCCAGCAGCCGGGACCACGTCTCCTACAATGAGCAGTTCTTC.

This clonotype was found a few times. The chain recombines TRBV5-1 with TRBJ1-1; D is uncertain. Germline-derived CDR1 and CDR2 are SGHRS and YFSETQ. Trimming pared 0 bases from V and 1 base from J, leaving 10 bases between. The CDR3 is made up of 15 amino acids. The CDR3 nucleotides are TGCGCCAGCAGCTTGGGTGGACTCAGGAACACTGAAGCTTTCTTT. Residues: CASSLGGLRNTEAFF.

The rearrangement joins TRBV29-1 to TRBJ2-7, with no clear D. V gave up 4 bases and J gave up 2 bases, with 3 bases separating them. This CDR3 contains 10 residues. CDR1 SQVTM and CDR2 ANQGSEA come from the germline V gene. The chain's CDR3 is CSVVTYEQYF. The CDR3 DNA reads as TGCAGCGTTGTAACCTACGAGCAGTACTTC.

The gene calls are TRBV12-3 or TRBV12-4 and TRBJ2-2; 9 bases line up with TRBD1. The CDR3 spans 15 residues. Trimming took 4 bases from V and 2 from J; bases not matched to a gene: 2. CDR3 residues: CASSWTGANTGELFF. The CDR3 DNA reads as TGTGCCAGCAGTTGGACAGGGGCCAACACCGGGGAGCTGTTTTTT.

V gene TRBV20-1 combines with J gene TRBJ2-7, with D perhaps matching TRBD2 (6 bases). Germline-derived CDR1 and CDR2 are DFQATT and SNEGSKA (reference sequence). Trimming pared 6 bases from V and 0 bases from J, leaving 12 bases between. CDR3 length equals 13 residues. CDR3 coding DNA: TGCAGTGCCAATGCGGGGCTCTCCTACGAGCAGTACTTC. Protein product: CSANAGLSYEQYF.

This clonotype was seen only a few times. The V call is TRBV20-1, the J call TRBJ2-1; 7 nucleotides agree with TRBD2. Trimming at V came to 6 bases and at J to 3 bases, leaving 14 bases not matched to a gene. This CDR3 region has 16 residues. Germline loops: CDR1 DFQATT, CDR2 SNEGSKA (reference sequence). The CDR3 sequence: CSAPRRASGRYNEQFF. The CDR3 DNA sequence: TGCAGTGCCCCCCGGCGGGCTAGCGGCCGCTACAATGAGCAGTTCTTC.

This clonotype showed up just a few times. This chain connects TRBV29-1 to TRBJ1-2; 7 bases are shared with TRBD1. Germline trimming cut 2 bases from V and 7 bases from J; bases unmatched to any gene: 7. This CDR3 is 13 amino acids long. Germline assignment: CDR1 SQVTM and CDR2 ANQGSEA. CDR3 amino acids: CSVERGGAAGYTF. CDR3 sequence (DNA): TGCAGCGTTGAACGAGGGGGCGCGGCTGGCTACACCTTC. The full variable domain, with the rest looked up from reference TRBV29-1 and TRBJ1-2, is SAVISQKPSRDICQRGTSLTIQCQVDSQVTMMFWYRQQPGQSLTLIATANQGSEATYESGFVIDKFPISRPNLTFSTLTVSNMSPEDSSIYLCSVERGGAAGYTFGSGTRLTVV.

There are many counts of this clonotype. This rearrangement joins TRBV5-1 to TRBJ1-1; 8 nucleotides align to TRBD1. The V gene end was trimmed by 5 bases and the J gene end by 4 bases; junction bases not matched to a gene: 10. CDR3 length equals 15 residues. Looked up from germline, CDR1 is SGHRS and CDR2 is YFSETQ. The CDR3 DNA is TGCGCCAGCAGGATGAGGACAGGGCGAGGCACTGAAGCTTTCTTT. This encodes CASRMRTGRGTEAFF.

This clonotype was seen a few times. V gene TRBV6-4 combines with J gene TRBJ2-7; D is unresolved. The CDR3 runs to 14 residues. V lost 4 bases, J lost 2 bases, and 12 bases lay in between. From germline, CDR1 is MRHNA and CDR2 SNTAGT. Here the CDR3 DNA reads TGTGCCAGCAGTGCGGGCAGCGCCACCTACGAGCAGTACTTC. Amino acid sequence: CASSAGSATYEQYF.

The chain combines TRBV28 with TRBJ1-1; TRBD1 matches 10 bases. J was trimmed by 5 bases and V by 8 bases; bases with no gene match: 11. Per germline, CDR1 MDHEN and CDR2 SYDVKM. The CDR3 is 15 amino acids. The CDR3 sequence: CASPGQGVNRTEAFF. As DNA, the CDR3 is TGTGCCAGCCCCGGACAGGGGGTAAATCGAACTGAAGCTTTCTTT.

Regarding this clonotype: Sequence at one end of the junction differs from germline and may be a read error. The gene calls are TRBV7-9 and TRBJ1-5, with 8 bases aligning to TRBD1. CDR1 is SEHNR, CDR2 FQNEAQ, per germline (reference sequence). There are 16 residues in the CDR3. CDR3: CASSLETGANGGPQHF. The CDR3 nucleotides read TGTGCCAGCAGTTTAGAGACAGGGGCCAACGGGGGGCCCCAGCATTTT.

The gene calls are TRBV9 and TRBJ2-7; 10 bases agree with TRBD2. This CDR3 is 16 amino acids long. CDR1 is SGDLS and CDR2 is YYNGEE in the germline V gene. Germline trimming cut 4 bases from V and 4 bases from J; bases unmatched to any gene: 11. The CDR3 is CASSPGTSGTRYEQYF. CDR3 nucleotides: TGTGCCAGCAGCCCGGGCACTAGCGGGACCAGGTACGAGCAGTACTTC.

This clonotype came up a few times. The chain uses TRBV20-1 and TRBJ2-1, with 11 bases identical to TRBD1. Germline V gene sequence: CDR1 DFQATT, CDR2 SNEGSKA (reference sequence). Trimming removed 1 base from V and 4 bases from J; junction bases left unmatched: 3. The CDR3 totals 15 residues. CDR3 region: CSARAGTGGYNEQFF. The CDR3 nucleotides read TGCAGTGCTAGAGCCGGGACAGGGGGTTACAATGAGCAGTTCTTC.

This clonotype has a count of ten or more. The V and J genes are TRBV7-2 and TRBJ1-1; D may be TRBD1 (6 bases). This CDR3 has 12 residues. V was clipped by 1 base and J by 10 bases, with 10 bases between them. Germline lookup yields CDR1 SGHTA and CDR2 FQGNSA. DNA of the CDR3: TGTGCCAGCAGCTTAGACAGGGCGGTAGCTTTCTTT. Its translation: CASSLDRAVAFF.

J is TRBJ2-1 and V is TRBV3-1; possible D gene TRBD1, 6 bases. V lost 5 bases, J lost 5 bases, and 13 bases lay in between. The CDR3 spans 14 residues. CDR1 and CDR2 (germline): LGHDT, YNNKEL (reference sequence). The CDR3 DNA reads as TGTGCCAGCAGCTCCCCCCGGACAGACAATGAGCAGTTCTTC. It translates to CASSSPRTDNEQFF.

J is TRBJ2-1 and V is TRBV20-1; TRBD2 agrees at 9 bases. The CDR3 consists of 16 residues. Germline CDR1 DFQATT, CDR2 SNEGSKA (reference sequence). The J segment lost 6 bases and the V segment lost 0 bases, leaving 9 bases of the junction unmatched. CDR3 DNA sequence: TGCAGTGCTAGAGACAGAGTAGCGGGAGCGGTCAATGAGCAGTTCTTC. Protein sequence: CSARDRVAGAVNEQFF.

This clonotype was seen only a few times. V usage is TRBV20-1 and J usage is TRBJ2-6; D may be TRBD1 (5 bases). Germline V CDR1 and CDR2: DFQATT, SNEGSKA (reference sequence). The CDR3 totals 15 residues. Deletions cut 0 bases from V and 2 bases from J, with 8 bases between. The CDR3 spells CSARDQGAGANVLTF. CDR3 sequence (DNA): TGCAGTGCTAGAGATCAGGGTGCTGGGGCCAACGTCCTGACTTTC.

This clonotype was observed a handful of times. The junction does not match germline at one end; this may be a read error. CDR3 loop: CASVATRSTDTRYF. The CDR3 DNA follows: TGTGCCAGCGTTGCCACTCGCAGCACAGATACGCGGTATTTT. The V call is TRBV28, the J call TRBJ2-3; D unresolved. This CDR3 region has 14 residues. The germline gives CDR1 MDHEN, CDR2 SYDVKM.

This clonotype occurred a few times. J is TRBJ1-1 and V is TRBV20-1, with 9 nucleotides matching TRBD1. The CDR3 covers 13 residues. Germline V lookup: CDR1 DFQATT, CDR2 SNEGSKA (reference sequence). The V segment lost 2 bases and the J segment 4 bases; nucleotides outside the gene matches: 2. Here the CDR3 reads CSARSTGGTEAFF. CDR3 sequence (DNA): TGCAGTGCTAGATCGACAGGGGGCACTGAAGCTTTCTTT.

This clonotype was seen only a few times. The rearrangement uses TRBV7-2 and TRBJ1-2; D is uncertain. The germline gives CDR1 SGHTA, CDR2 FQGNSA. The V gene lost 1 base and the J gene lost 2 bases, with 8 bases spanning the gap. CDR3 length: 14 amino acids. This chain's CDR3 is CASSLVAANYGYTF. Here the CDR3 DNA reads TGTGCCAGCAGCTTAGTTGCGGCAAACTATGGCTACACCTTC.

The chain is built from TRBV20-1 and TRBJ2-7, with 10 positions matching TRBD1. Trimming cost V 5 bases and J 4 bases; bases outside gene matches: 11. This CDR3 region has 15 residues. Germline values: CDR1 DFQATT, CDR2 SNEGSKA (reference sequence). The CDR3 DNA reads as TGCAGTGCTTCCCCGGCGGACAGGGGGGCTTACGAGCAGTACTTC. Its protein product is CSASPADRGAYEQYF.